The present T cell receptor beta chain was sequenced within a study of T cells in Graves' hyperthyroidism and ophthalmopathy. Study-wide background: The authors collected peripheral blood at initial diagnosis, before any treatment.

Points from the study as a whole: Blood also held most thyroid clonotypes expanded beyond 0.001.

CDR3 size: 13 residues. Deletions cut 7 bases from V and 5 bases from J, with 14 bases between. Germline values: CDR1 MNHNS, CDR2 SASEGT. RNA transcripts yielded amplified TCR beta CDR3 regions. During a first-round RT-PCR of the TCR CDR3, the HTBI primer set was used. Each CDR3 protein gets one entry after TCRdb re-called the multiplex PCR reads with MiXCR. The sample has about 420,000 distinct CDR3 sequences; around 14% are singletons. Graves' hyperthyroidism qualified as stable when ophthalmopathy did not progress within 18 months. Patients having uncontrolled infection, another autoimmune disease, pregnancy or lactation were not included. The sample holds a few counts of this clonotype. The antigen is not known. This may be a read error, as it is one base from a much larger clone.

The sequence was obtained from a woman in her late teens or twenties with Graves' hyperthyroidism. The rearrangement joins TRBV6-1 to TRBJ2-5; tentatively, D is TRBD2 (6 bases). Source material: blood. The CDR3 coding sequence is TGTGCCAGCACCCGGGACCTAGCGGAGACCCAGTACTTC. This codes for CASTRDLAETQYF.